A single sample gave rise to the 9 T cell receptor beta chains below, sequenced in a study of blood T cell repertoires in COVID-19. Here immunoSEQ multiplex PCR was the method, and the copy in TCRdb shows in-frame clones only, minus some. The table lists approximately 55,000 clones, around 86% of them singletons. The sample was peripheral blood. These receptors came from a man aged 50 or older with active COVID-19.

The CDR3 nucleotides are TGTGCCAGCAGCCAAGAGAGCGCACGCACAGATACGCAGTATTTT. Its protein is CASSQESARTDTQYF. The chain carries TRBV14 and TRBJ2-3; no definite D call. Germline CDR1 reads SGHDN; CDR2 reads FVKESK. V gave up 0 bases and J gave up 1 base, with 8 bases separating them. This CDR3 has 15 amino acids.

V gene TRBV19 combines with J gene TRBJ1-4; tentative D call: TRBD1 (6 bases). Germline values: CDR1 LNHDA, CDR2 SQIVND (reference sequence). The CDR3 is 16 residues long. Trimming shortened V by 5 bases and J by 0 bases, and 13 bases separated the two germline ends. The chain's CDR3 is CASSGRGAATNEKLFF. The DNA of the CDR3 is TGTGCCAGTAGTGGGCGGGGGGCTGCAACTAATGAAAAACTGTTTTTT.

The rearrangement joins TRBV7-9 to TRBJ1-6; D unclear. The CDR3 totals 13 residues. Between the trimmed V and J ends, which lost 1 base and 10 bases, there was a span of 8 bases. Germline CDR1 SEHNR, CDR2 FQNEAQ (reference sequence). CDR3 in DNA: TGTGCCAGCAGCTTAGATCGGGGATCACCCCTCCACTTT. This translates into CASSLDRGSPLHF.

The chain employs TRBV11-2 and TRBJ2-4, with 10 bases lining up with TRBD2. J was trimmed by 5 bases and V by 6 bases; bases with no gene match: 7. CDR3 length equals 15 residues. Germline V gives CDR1 SGHAT, CDR2 FQNNGV. The CDR3 sequence is CASSSLAGVQNIQYF. CDR3 nucleotides: TGTGCCAGCAGTTCCCTAGCGGGAGTCCAAAACATTCAGTACTTC.

The chain combines TRBV6-5 with TRBJ1-5; 9 nucleotides align to TRBD1. The CDR3 consists of 16 residues. V was pared by 4 bases and J by 5 bases, with 9 bases of the junction left unmatched. Germline CDR1 MNHEY, CDR2 SVGAGI. CDR3 DNA sequence: TGTGCCAGCAGTTCAAGTCCGGGACAGGGACATCAGCCCCAGCATTTT. It is translated as CASSSSPGQGHQPQHF.

This clone was seen just once. The chain couples TRBV11-1 to TRBJ2-3; maybe TRBD2 (5 bases). CDR3 length: 16 amino acids. V shed 1 base and J shed 4 bases, with 15 bases lying between them. Germline CDR1 SGHAT, CDR2 FQDESV (reference sequence). Here the CDR3 DNA reads TGTGCCAGCAGCTTAGTTCCGGGCCTAGCCTCAGATACGCAGTATTTT. It specifies CASSLVPGLASDTQYF.

The chain recombines TRBV2 with TRBJ1-1; D is perhaps TRBD1 (5 bases). The germline CDR1 and CDR2 sequences are SNHLY and FYNNEI. Trimming removed 4 bases at V and 3 bases at J, with 12 bases between. The length of the CDR3 is 14 residues. CDR3 amino acids: CASSGDQGYTEAFF. In nucleotides, the CDR3 is TGTGCCAGCAGTGGCGATCAGGGTTACACTGAAGCTTTCTTT.

The V and J genes are TRBV5-4 and TRBJ2-1, with 11 nucleotides matching TRBD1. This CDR3 has 15 residues. The germline CDR1 and CDR2 sequences are SGHNT and YYREEE (reference sequence). Trimming took 4 bases from V and 7 from J; bases not matched to a gene: 7. Here the CDR3 reads CASSLDRGLWNEQFF. For the CDR3, the DNA is TGTGCCAGCAGCCTGGACAGGGGGCTATGGAATGAGCAGTTCTTC.

The V call is TRBV5-4, the J call TRBJ1-1; D possibly corresponds to TRBD1 (5 bases). The CDR3 is made up of 13 amino acids. Trimming cost V 4 bases and J 6 bases, with 13 bases left between them. CDR1 SGHNT and CDR2 YYREEE come from the germline V gene (reference sequence). CDR3 sequence reads: CASSLRGGSEAFF. DNA for the CDR3: TGTGCCAGCAGCCTCCGGGGGGGATCTGAAGCTTTCTTT.